A selection of T cell receptor beta chains follows, all from one sample in a study of Ad26.COV2.S vaccination and SARS-CoV-2 variants. TCRdb's table, derived via immunoSEQ multiplex PCR, lists solely in-frame clones and lacks some. The sample includes 440,000 or so clones, approximately 90% of them seen just once. The input for sequencing was peripheral blood, taken in a trial of Ad26.COV2.S vaccine versus placebo. These receptors were obtained from a person aged 18 to 59 who received the Ad26.COV2.S COVID-19 vaccine or a placebo. Both conserved end residues are part of each CDR3. A D gene is named only where the DNA matches it firmly. Clone size is given for some rows only: seen once, a few or many times, or a class if the clone is expanded.

.	TRBV6-2/TRBV6-3	.	TRBJ2-5	TGTGCCAGCAGTTACAGTCGGGAGACCCAGTACTTC	CASSYSRETQYF
.	TRBV6-5	.	TRBJ2-5	TGTGCCAGCAGTTATTTAGGAGCGGTTCAAGAGACCCAGTACTTC	CASSYLGAVQETQYF
.	TRBV27	.	TRBJ2-7	TGTGCCAGCTCGGACAGTTCTGGGGCCTACGAGCAGTACTTC	CASSDSSGAYEQYF
TRBD2	TRBV4-1	.	TRBJ2-1	TGCGCCAGCAGCCAAGATTTGACTAGCGGTGTGGGTGCGGAGCAGTTCTTC	CASSQDLTSGVGAEQFF
.	TRBV7-8	.	TRBJ1-2	TGTGCCAGCAGCAACGGGTACTATGGCTACACCTTC	CASSNGYYGYTF
TRBD1	TRBV11-2	.	TRBJ2-1	TGTGCCAGCAGCGGAAGGACAGGGAACGATGAGCAGTTCTTC	CASSGRTGNDEQFF
TRBD1	TRBV3-1/TRBV3-2	.	TRBJ2-5	TGTGCCAGCAGCCAACGGACAGGGAGGGAGACCCAGTACTTC	CASSQRTGRETQYF
.	TRBV6-6	.	TRBJ2-5	TGTGCCGGCGGAAGATTGGATACAGAGACCCAGTACTTC	CAGGRLDTETQYF
.	TRBV5-1	.	TRBJ2-5	TGCGCCAGCAGCTTGGTCCCTCGAGAGACCCAGTACTTC	CASSLVPRETQYF
TRBD1	TRBV30	.	TRBJ2-2	TGTGCCTGCCCCCACCGGGACAGGGGAATCGGGGAGCTGTTTTTT	CACPHRDRGIGELFF
.	TRBV7-9	.	TRBJ1-1	TGTGCCAGCAGCCCCTGGGGGGTGAACACTGAAGCTTTCTTT	CASSPWGVNTEAFF
.	TRBV6-5	.	TRBJ1-1	TGTGCCAGCAGTTACTCTCGAGGGAACACTGAAGCTTTCTTT	CASSYSRGNTEAFF
TRBD2	TRBV14	.	TRBJ2-5	TGTGCCAGCAGCCAAGTATGGACTAGCAGATACCAAGAGACCCAGTACTTC	CASSQVWTSRYQETQYF
.	TRBV6-2/TRBV6-3	.	TRBJ2-5	TGTGCCAGCAGTTACCAGCGTCAAGAGACCCAGTACTTC	CASSYQRQETQYF
.	TRBV7-2	.	TRBJ1-4	TGTGCCAGCAGCAGAGAGTCTCGGTGGGCTAATGAAAAACTGTTTTTT	CASSRESRWANEKLFF
.	TRBV12-2	.	TRBJ1-3	TGTGCAAGTCGCTTAGAGGGAGGTTCCATGGGCTCTGGAAACACCATATATTTT	CASRLEGGSMGSGNTIYF
.	TRBV27	few	TRBJ2-2	TGTGCCAGCATAGGAGGGGGCGGGACCGGGGAGCTGTTTTTT	CASIGGGGTGELFF
TRBD1	TRBV19	.	TRBJ2-1	TGTGCCAGTAGTATAGTCCGGGACAGCTCCTACAATGAGCAGTTCTTC	CASSIVRDSSYNEQFF
TRBD2	TRBV27	.	TRBJ2-3	TGTGCCAGCAAATACGGGAGGGCCACAGATACGCAGTATTTT	CASKYGRATDTQYF
.	TRBV5-6	.	TRBJ1-5	TGTGCCAGCAGCTCGACAGAAAACAATCAGCCCCAGCATTTT	CASSSTENNQPQHF